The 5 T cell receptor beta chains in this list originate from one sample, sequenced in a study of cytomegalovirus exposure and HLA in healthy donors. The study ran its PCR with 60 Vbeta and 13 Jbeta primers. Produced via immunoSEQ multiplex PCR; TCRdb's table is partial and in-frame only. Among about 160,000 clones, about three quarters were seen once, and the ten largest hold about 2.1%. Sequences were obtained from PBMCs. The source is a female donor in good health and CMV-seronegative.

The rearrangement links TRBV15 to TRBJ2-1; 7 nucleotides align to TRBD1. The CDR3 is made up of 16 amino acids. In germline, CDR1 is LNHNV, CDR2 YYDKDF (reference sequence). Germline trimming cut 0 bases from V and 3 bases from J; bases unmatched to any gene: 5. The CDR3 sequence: CATSRDKGQFYNEQFF. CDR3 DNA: TGTGCCACCAGCAGAGATAAGGGACAGTTCTACAATGAGCAGTTCTTC. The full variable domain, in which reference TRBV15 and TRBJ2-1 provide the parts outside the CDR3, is DAMVIQNPRYQVTQFGKPVTLSCSQTLNHNVMYWYQQKSSQAPKLLFHYYDKDFNNEADTPDNFQSRRPNTSFCFLDIRSPGLGDTAMYLCATSRDKGQFYNEQFFGPGTRLTVL.

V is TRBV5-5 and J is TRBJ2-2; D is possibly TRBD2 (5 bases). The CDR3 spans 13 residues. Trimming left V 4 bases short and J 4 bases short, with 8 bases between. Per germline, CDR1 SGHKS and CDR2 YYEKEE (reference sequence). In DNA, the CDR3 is TGTGCCAGCAGCAACGCGGGCACCGGGGAGCTGTTTTTT. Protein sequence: CASSNAGTGELFF.

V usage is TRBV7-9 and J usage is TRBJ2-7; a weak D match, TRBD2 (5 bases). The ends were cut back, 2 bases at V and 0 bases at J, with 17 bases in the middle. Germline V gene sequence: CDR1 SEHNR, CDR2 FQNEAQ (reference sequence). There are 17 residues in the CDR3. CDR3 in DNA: TGTGCCAGCAGCTTATTTCCCGGGGAGAGGAGCTCCTACGAGCAGTACTTC. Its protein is CASSLFPGERSSYEQYF.

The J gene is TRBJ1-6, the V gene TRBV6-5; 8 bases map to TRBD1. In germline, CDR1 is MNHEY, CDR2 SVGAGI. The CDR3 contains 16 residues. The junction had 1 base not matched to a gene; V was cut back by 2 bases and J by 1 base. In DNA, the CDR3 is TGTGCCAGCAGTTACAACAGGGGGTCCTATAATTCACCCCTCCACTTT. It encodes CASSYNRGSYNSPLHF.

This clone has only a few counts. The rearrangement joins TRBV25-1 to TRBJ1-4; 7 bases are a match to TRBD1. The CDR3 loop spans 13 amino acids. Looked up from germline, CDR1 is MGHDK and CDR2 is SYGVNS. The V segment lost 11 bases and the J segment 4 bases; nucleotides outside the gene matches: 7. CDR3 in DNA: TGTGCCGGCCGGGACAGCCTTAATGAAAAACTGTTTTTT. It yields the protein CAGRDSLNEKLFF.